The sequence of this T cell receptor (beta chain) was determined in a study of blood T cell repertoires in COVID-19. Generated by immunoSEQ multiplex PCR, the TCRdb table keeps only in-frame clones and is missing some. The sample has tens of thousands of clones; about four fifths are singletons. Germline CDR1 MDHEN, CDR2 SYDVKM. CDR3 length: 16 residues. V was clipped by 6 bases and J by 0 bases, with 15 bases between them. The clonotype comes from a woman over 75 with acute or convalescent COVID-19. V is TRBV28 and J is TRBJ2-1; D remains ambiguous. Sequencing used peripheral blood. The CDR3 spells CASRIPRPASYNEQFF. CDR3 DNA: TGTGCCAGCAGGATACCTAGGCCAGCCTCCTACAATGAGCAGTTCTTC.